The 8 T cell receptor beta chains below come from one sample, sequenced in a study of control samples from healthy donors and cancer patients. Clones were read by immunoSEQ multiplex PCR, and TCRdb kept only the in-frame ones, dropping some. The table has 250,000 to 300,000 clones, more than 65% seen once. The specimen sequenced was PBMCs. Receptor source: a woman aged 60-70 years with lung cancer.

The gene calls are TRBV5-6 and TRBJ1-2; D might be TRBD1 (5 bases). CDR1 SGHDT and CDR2 YYEEEE come from the germline V gene. V lost 0 bases to trimming and J lost 4 bases, with 13 bases between them. The CDR3 covers 15 residues. This CDR3 reads CASSLAGQGSYGYTF. The CDR3 DNA sequence: TGTGCCAGCAGCTTGGCGGGGCAGGGTTCCTATGGCTACACCTTC.

The chain recombines TRBV11-3 with TRBJ2-2; unclear D gene. Germline CDR1 SGHNT, CDR2 YENEEA. This CDR3 has 13 amino acids. Trimming removed 5 bases at V and 6 bases at J, with 10 bases between. The CDR3, as DNA: TGTGCCAGCAGCCTGGCTGGAGCCGGGGAGCTGTTTTTT. It is translated as CASSLAGAGELFF. Filled out from reference TRBV11-3 and TRBJ2-2, the complete variable domain reads EAGVVQSPRYKIIEKKQPVAFWCNPISGHNTLYWYLQNLGQGPELLIRYENEEAVDDSQLPKDRFSAERLKGVDSTLKIQPAELGDSAVYLCASSLAGAGELFFGEGSRLTVL.

The V and J genes are TRBV10-3 and TRBJ1-1, with 8 positions matching TRBD1. Looked up from germline, CDR1 is ENHRY and CDR2 is SYGVKD. Trimming cost V 6 bases and J 1 base; bases outside gene matches: 7. The CDR3 extends over 15 amino acids. For the CDR3, the DNA is TGTGCCATCAGCCCGGACAGGGCCCAGAACACTGAAGCTTTCTTT. Its protein is CAISPDRAQNTEAFF.

The rearrangement links TRBV21-1 to TRBJ1-3. TRBV21-1 is a pseudogene. This CDR3 is built from 17 residues. The CDR3 DNA reads TGTGCCAGCAGCAAAATTGGAAGGCAGGCGGGAGGAAACACCATATATTTT. It yields the protein CASSKIGRQAGGNTIYF.

V is TRBV6-5 and J is TRBJ2-2; no clear D. The CDR3 length is 14 residues. V lost 6 bases to trimming and J lost 3 bases, with 11 bases between them. Per germline, CDR1 MNHEY and CDR2 SVGAGI. The CDR3 region is CASRPYYDTGELFF. The CDR3 DNA sequence: TGTGCCAGCAGGCCTTATTATGACACCGGGGAGCTGTTTTTT.

V usage is TRBV2 and J usage is TRBJ1-5; unclear D gene. With 6 bases removed from V and 9 bases from J, the gap between germline ends came to 15 bases. This CDR3 is built from 13 residues. Germline assignment: CDR1 SNHLY and CDR2 FYNNEI. DNA for the CDR3: TGTGCCAGCAGAGGTCGGTTTGTTTTGCCCCAGCATTTT. Translated: CASRGRFVLPQHF.

The V gene is TRBV24-1, the J gene TRBJ1-4, with 8 bases fitting TRBD1. V shed 6 bases and J 6 bases; nucleotides not matched to a gene: 11. Germline CDR1 is KGHDR and CDR2 is SFDVKD. This CDR3 spans 16 amino acids. CDR3 coding DNA: TGTGCCACCAGTTTGGCCCGGACAGGGAGCGATGAAAAACTGTTTTTT. This gives the protein CATSLARTGSDEKLFF.

This chain connects TRBV19 to TRBJ2-7; D is perhaps TRBD1 (5 bases). Trimming shortened V by 1 base and J by 2 bases, and 9 bases separated the two germline ends. Per the germline V gene, CDR1 is LNHDA and CDR2 is SQIVND (reference sequence). CDR3 size: 14 residues. The CDR3 loop reads CASSIGWGTYEQYF. The CDR3 bases are TGTGCCAGTAGTATAGGATGGGGCACCTACGAGCAGTACTTC.